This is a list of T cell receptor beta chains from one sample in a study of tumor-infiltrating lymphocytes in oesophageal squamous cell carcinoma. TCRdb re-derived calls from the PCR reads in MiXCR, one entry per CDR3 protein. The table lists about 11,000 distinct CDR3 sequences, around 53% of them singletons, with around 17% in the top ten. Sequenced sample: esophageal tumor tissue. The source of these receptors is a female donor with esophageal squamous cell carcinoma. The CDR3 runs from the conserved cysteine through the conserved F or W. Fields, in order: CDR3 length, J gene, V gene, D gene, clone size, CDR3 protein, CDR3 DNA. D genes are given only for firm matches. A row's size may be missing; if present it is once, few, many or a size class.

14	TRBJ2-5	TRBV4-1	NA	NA	CASSQVGPQETQYF	TGCGCCAGCAGCCAAGTAGGGCCCCAAGAGACCCAGTACTTC
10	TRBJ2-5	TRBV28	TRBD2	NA	CASSGSSQYF	TGTGCCAGTAGCGGGAGTTCCCAGTACTTC
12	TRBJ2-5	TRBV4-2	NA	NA	CASSPDQKTQYF	TGTGCCAGCAGCCCAGACCAAAAGACCCAGTACTTC
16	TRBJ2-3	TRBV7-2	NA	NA	CASSLAKQSPTDTQYF	TGTGCCAGCAGCTTAGCTAAGCAGTCCCCCACAGATACGCAGTATTTT
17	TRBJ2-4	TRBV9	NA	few	CASSEKGWGPGRDIQYF	TGTGCCAGCAGCGAGAAAGGGTGGGGGCCCGGTCGGGACATTCAGTACTTC
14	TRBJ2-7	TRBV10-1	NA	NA	CASSESDKLYEQYF	TGCGCCAGCAGTGAGTCGGACAAGCTCTACGAGCAGTACTTC
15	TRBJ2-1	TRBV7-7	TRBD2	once	CASSLDASGANEQFF	TGTGCTAGCAGCTTGGACGCTAGCGGGGCGAATGAGCAGTTCTTC
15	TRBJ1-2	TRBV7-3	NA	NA	CASSPRGGEHYGYTF	TGTGCCAGCAGCCCCAGAGGGGGGGAACACTATGGCTACACCTTC
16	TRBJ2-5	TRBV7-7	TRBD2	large	CASSQGGGLAGTAQYF	TGTGCTAGCAGCCAAGGGGGGGGACTAGCGGGGACCGCCCAGTACTTC
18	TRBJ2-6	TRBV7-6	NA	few	CASSLPVGAVSGANVLTF	TGTGCCAGCAGCTTACCAGTAGGGGCTGTCTCTGGGGCCAACGTCCTGACTTTC
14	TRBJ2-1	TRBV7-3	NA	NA	CASSLLPQTNEQFF	TGTGCCAGCAGCTTACTCCCACAAACCAATGAGCAGTTCTTC
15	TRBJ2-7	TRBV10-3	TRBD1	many	CAISEAAGGIYEQYF	TGTGCCATCAGTGAGGCGGCAGGGGGCATTTACGAGCAGTACTTC
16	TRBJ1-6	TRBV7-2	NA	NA	CASSLGPTVRNSPLHF	TGTGCCAGCAGCTTAGGCCCGACAGTTCGTAATTCACCCCTCCACTTC
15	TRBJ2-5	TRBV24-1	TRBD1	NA	CATSDLGQGLETQYF	TGTGCCACCAGTGATCTCGGACAGGGGCTCGAGACCCAGTACTTC
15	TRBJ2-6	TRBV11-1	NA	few	CASSAGLPGANVLTF	TGTGCCAGCAGCGCCGGACTGCCGGGGGCCAACGTCCTGACTTTC
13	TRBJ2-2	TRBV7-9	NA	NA	CASSSGGAGELFF	TGTGCCAGCAGCTCTGGCGGCGCCGGGGAGCTGTTTTTT
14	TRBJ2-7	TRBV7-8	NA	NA	CASSLRTANYEQYF	TGTGCCAGCAGCTTACGGACTGCAAATTACGAGCAGTACTTC
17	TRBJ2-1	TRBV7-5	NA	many	CISVPVLIAGGLNEQFF	NA
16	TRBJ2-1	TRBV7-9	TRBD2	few	CASAPDSGGGNNEQFF	TGTGCCAGCGCCCCGGATAGCGGGGGGGGAAACAATGAGCAGTTCTTC
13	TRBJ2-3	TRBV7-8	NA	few	CASRMSREPTQYF	TGTGCCAGCAGGATGTCCCGTGAGCCAACGCAGTATTTT
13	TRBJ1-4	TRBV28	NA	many	CASSPDRSIKLFF	TGTGCCAGCAGTCCCGACAGATCAATAAAACTGTTTTTT
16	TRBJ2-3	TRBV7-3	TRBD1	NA	CASSLTPGQTTDTQYF	TGTGCCAGCAGCTTAACACCGGGACAGACCACAGATACGCAGTATTTT